The 17 T cell receptor beta chains below were found in one sample sequenced in a study of T cells in Graves' hyperthyroidism and ophthalmopathy. What was amplified from RNA transcripts were TCR beta CDR3 regions. A set of HTBI primers served as the primers for a first-round RT-PCR of the TCR CDR3. TCRdb analysed the multiplex PCR reads with MiXCR anew, one entry per CDR3 protein. The sample has hundreds of thousands of distinct CDR3 sequences, over 11% seen once. Sequencing input: blood. The source is a woman under 40 with Graves' hyperthyroidism that later progressed to Graves' ophthalmopathy.

This clonotype was detected many times. The chain is built from TRBV20-1 and TRBJ2-1, with TRBD1 matching over 9 bases. V shed 0 bases, J shed 6 bases, and the junction held 9 bases outside the gene matches. CDR1 DFQATT and CDR2 SNEGSKA come from the germline V gene (reference sequence). This CDR3 contains 16 residues. The CDR3 DNA is TGCAGTGCTAGAGATCTGACAGGGGGACTACTCAATGAGCAGTTCTTC. Protein sequence: CSARDLTGGLLNEQFF.

This clonotype was detected a few times. The chain employs TRBV11-3 and TRBJ1-2; D gene unclear. V was pared by 5 bases and J by 9 bases, with 16 bases between. CDR1 and CDR2 from the germline V gene are SGHNT and YENEEA. The CDR3 spans 13 residues. The CDR3 DNA reads as TGTGCCAGCAGCGGGAGTCGGGTGACGAGCTACACCTTC. It yields the protein CASSGSRVTSYTF. Combining the CDR3 with reference TRBV11-3 and TRBJ1-2 gives the whole variable domain EAGVVQSPRYKIIEKKQPVAFWCNPISGHNTLYWYLQNLGQGPELLIRYENEEAVDDSQLPKDRFSAERLKGVDSTLKIQPAELGDSAVYLCASSGSRVTSYTFGSGTRLTVV.

The chain joins TRBV7-8 to TRBJ2-5; D gene uncertain. The CDR3 is made up of 15 amino acids. Trimming pared 2 bases from V and 1 base from J, leaving 11 bases between. Per the germline V gene, CDR1 is SGHVS and CDR2 is FQNEAQ. In nucleotides, the CDR3 is TGTGCCAGCAGCTTAACGGTTGGGCTCCAAGAGACCCAGTACTTC. Its protein product is CASSLTVGLQETQYF.

Worth noting for this clonotype: At one end, the junction sequence differs from germline, possibly due to a read error. The J gene is TRBJ2-3, the V gene TRBV18; a possible D gene is TRBD1 (6 bases). Per germline, CDR1 KGHSH and CDR2 LQKENI. CDR3 length equals 14 residues. The CDR3, as DNA: TGTGCCAGCCCACCAACAGGGCCCACAGATACGCAGTATTTT. This gives the protein CASPPTGPTDTQYF.

V usage is TRBV29-1 and J usage is TRBJ2-2; D remains ambiguous. The CDR3 is 13 residues long. Trimming left V 5 bases short and J 2 bases short, with 9 bases between. From germline, CDR1 is SQVTM and CDR2 ANQGSEA. The CDR3 is CSVRDSNTGELFF. CDR3 sequence (DNA): TGCAGCGTTAGAGACTCAAACACCGGGGAGCTGTTTTTT.

Ten or more counts support this clonotype. The J gene is TRBJ2-7, the V gene TRBV6-5; no clear D. The CDR3 contains 16 residues. CDR1 is MNHEY, CDR2 SVGAGI, per germline. Trimming cost V 0 bases and J 7 bases, with 19 bases left between them. CDR3 protein: CASSYSIGSPAEEQYF. The CDR3 DNA reads TGTGCCAGCAGTTACTCGATAGGATCCCCTGCCGAGGAGCAGTACTTC.

V is TRBV13 and J is TRBJ2-5; TRBD2 matches 7 bases. V lost 5 bases, J lost 9 bases, and 18 bases stayed unmatched. CDR3 length: 16 amino acids. Germline CDR1 reads PRHDT; CDR2 reads FYEKMQ (reference sequence). The CDR3 here is CASSPRAVDGGSAQYF. In DNA form, the CDR3 reads TGTGCCAGCAGCCCTCGCGCCGTAGACGGCGGGAGCGCCCAGTACTTC.

The chain combines TRBV6-5 with TRBJ1-6; perhaps TRBD1 as D (6 bases). The CDR3 contains 15 residues. The germline V gene has CDR1 MNHEY and CDR2 SVGAGI. Trimming left V 4 bases short and J 4 bases short, with 11 bases between. The CDR3 DNA follows: TGTGCCAGCAGTTCCAGGACAGTTTATAATTCACCCCTCCACTTT. Translating gives CASSSRTVYNSPLHF.

This clonotype appeared many times. The chain is built from TRBV27 and TRBJ1-6; D possibly corresponds to TRBD1 (5 bases). V dropped 0 bases and J dropped 1 base, with 16 bases sitting between them. The germline CDR1 and CDR2 sequences are MNHEY and SMNVEV (reference sequence). The CDR3 extends over 19 amino acids. The CDR3 is CASSLSWGTGGSYNSPLHF. The CDR3 coding sequence is TGTGCCAGCAGTTTATCGTGGGGCACGGGAGGGTCCTATAATTCACCCCTCCACTTT.

The sample holds many counts of this clonotype. The gene calls are TRBV9 and TRBJ1-6, with TRBD1 as a possible D gene (5 bases). The CDR3 runs to 16 residues. Germline V CDR1 and CDR2: SGDLS, YYNGEE. The V end was cut by 6 bases, the J end by 9 bases, with 22 bases between. The CDR3 DNA reads as TGTGCCAGCACCCCTCGAGGGGAGAGCTTTACTTCACCCCTCCACTTT. Its protein product is CASTPRGESFTSPLHF.

This clonotype was detected only a few times. The chain combines TRBV7-8 with TRBJ2-1; TRBD1 aligns across 9 bases. V lost 3 bases, J lost 13 bases, and 19 bases stayed unmatched. This CDR3 region has 17 residues. Germline V gene data show CDR1 as SGHVS and CDR2 as FQNEAQ. CDR3 residues: CASSFGDRALRGEQQFF. CDR3 sequence (DNA): TGTGCCAGCAGCTTTGGGGACAGGGCCCTACGGGGGGAACAACAGTTCTTC.

This clonotype has more than one count but fewer than ten. This CDR3 reads CAAGGSGVPEAFF. Here the CDR3 DNA reads TGTGCCGCCGGGGGTAGTGGAGTACCTGAAGCTTTCTTT. The genes are TRBV7-9 and TRBJ1-1; D perhaps matches TRBD1 (5 bases). CDR3 length: 13 residues. Germline V lookup: CDR1 SEHNR, CDR2 FQNEAQ (reference sequence). The V end lost 11 bases, the J end lost 6 bases, and 19 bases lay between the germline ends.

There are many counts of this clonotype. The chain couples TRBV2 to TRBJ1-2; 8 positions match TRBD1. This CDR3 region has 15 residues. Trimming took 0 bases from V and 6 from J; bases not matched to a gene: 6. Per the germline V gene, CDR1 is SNHLY and CDR2 is FYNNEI. CDR3 DNA: TGTGCCAGCAGTGAAGCCTTTGACAGGGGAAATGGCTACACCTTC. Protein sequence: CASSEAFDRGNGYTF.

The chain combines TRBV18 with TRBJ2-1; TRBD1 matches 9 bases. Germline CDR1 reads KGHSH; CDR2 reads LQKENI. Unmatched junction bases numbered 7, after V lost 5 bases and J lost 2 bases. The CDR3 length is 16 residues. The CDR3 bases are TGTGCCAGCTCATCCGCCGGGACAGGGCCCTACAATGAGCAGTTCTTC. Its protein product is CASSSAGTGPYNEQFF. The full variable domain, rest sourced from reference TRBV18 and TRBJ2-1, is NAGVMQNPRHLVRRRGQEARLRCSPMKGHSHVYWYRQLPEEGLKFMVYLQKENIIDESGMPKERFSAEFPKEGPSILRIQQVVRGDSAAYFCASSSAGTGPYNEQFFGPGTRLTVL.

This clonotype was seen many times. This chain links TRBV30 with TRBJ1-2; D is unresolved. Germline CDR1 is GTSNPN and CDR2 is SVGIG (reference sequence). V dropped 3 bases and J dropped 1 base, with 12 bases sitting between them. This CDR3 spans 14 amino acids. The DNA of the CDR3 is TGTGCCTGGAGCCAACCCGGCGGTAACTATGGCTACACCTTC. It is translated as CAWSQPGGNYGYTF.

This clonotype showed up many times. The rearrangement joins TRBV3-1 to TRBJ2-3; no clear D. The germline gives CDR1 LGHDT, CDR2 YNNKEL (reference sequence). CDR3 length equals 14 residues. V lost 0 bases and J lost 6, with 10 bases in between. The CDR3 reads CASSQEGLGDTQYF. In nucleotides, the CDR3 is TGTGCCAGCAGCCAAGAGGGTCTCGGGGATACGCAGTATTTT.

This clonotype occurred a few times. The chain links TRBV3-1 to TRBJ1-1; D not resolved. Germline assignment: CDR1 LGHDT and CDR2 YNNKEL (reference sequence). Trimming removed 3 bases at V and 1 base at J, with 9 bases between. The CDR3 covers 14 residues. CDR3 sequence reads: CASSQATGNTEAFF. In nucleotides, the CDR3 is TGTGCCAGCAGCCAGGCGACGGGGAACACTGAAGCTTTCTTT.